The following is a T cell receptor (beta chain) sequence with its context. Antigen specificity is unknown. Isolated RNA was reverse transcribed in full, so expressed TCRB transcripts were sequenced. Here immunoSEQ multiplex PCR was the method, and the copy in TCRdb shows in-frame clones only, minus some. Found here are about 620,000 clones, 15% to 19% of them singletons; the top ten hold more than 0.08%. Germline V gives CDR1 MDHEN, CDR2 SYDVKM. Trimming removed 4 bases from V and 7 bases from J, with 10 bases in between. The CDR3 totals 12 residues. This sample is drawn from a study of beta chain features in type 1 diabetes. Researchers reported sorting CD4+ naive, central memory, regulatory and stem cell-like memory cells via CD45RO/CCR7/CD25/CD127/CD95/CD27. Findings of the study overall: Naive, central memory and Treg TCRB repertoires appeared more alike in patients than in healthy donors.

Material for sequencing was naive CD4+ T cells from blood. The gene calls are TRBV28 and TRBJ1-2; a weak D match, TRBD1 (5 bases). This clonotype was sampled from a young man in good health. For the CDR3, the DNA is TGTGCCAGCAGTTCGAGGGGTTTTGGCTACACCTTC. This encodes CASSSRGFGYTF.